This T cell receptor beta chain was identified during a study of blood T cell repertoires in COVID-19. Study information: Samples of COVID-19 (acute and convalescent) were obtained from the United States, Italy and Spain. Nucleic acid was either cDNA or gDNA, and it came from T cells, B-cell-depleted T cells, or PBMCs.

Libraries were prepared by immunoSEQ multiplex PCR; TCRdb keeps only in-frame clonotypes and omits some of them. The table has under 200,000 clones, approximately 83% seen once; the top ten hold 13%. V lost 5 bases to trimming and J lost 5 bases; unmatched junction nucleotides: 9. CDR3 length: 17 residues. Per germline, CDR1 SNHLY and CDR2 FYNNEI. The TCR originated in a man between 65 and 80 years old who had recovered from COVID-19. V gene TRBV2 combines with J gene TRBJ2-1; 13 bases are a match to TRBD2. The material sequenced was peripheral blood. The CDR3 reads CASSTRTSGSGDNEQFF. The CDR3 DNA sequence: TGTGCCAGCAGTACAAGGACTAGCGGGAGCGGGGACAATGAGCAGTTCTTC.